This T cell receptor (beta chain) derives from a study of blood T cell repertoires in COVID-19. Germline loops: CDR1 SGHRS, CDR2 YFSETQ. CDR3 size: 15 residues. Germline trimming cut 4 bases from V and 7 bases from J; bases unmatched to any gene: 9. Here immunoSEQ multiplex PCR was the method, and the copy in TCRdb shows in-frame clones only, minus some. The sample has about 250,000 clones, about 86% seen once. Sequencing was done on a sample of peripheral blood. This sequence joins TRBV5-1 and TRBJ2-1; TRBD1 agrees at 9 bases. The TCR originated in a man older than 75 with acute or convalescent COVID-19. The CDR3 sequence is CASSPAGTGLNEQFF. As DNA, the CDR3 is TGCGCCAGCAGCCCTGCCGGGACAGGGCTAAATGAGCAGTTCTTC.